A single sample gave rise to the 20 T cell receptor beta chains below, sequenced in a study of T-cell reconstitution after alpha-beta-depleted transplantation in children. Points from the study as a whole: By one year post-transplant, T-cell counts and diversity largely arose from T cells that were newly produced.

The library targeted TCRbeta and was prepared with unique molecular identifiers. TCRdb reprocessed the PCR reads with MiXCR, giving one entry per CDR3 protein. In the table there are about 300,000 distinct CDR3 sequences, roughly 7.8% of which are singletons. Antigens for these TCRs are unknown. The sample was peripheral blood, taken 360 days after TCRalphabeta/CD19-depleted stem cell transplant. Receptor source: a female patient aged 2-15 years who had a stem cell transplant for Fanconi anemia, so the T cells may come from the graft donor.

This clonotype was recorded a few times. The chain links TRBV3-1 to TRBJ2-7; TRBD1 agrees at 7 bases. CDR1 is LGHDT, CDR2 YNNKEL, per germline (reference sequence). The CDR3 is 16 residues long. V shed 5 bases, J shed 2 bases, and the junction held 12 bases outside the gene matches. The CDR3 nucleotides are TGTGCCAGCAGCACGAACAGGGGAATAGCCCCCTACGAGCAGTACTTC. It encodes CASSTNRGIAPYEQYF.

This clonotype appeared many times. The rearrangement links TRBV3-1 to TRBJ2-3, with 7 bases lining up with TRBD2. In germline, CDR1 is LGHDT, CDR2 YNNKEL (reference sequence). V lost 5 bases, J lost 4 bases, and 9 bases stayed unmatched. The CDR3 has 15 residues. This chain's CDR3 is CASSSLRGSSDTQYF. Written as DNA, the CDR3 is TGTGCCAGCAGCTCTCTGCGGGGGAGTTCAGATACGCAGTATTTT.

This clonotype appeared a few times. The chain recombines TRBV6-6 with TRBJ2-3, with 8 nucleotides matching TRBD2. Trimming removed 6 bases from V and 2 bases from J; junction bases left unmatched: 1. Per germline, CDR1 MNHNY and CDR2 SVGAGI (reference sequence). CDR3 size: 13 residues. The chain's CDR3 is CASRAGDTDTQYF. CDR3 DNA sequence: TGTGCCAGCAGAGCGGGAGACACAGATACGCAGTATTTT.

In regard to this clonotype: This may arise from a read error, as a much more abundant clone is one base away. CDR3 loop: CASSLMGQGAGTKNIQFF. CDR3 nucleotide sequence: TGTGCCAGCAGCTTGATGGGACAGGGGGCAGGGACCAAAAACATTCAGTTCTTC. V gene TRBV5-2 combines with J gene TRBJ2-4; no DNA check was done on the table's D call, TRBD1. TRBJ2-1 matches the DNA end more closely, so the J call is doubtful. TRBV5-2 is an annotated pseudogene. This CDR3 comprises 18 residues.

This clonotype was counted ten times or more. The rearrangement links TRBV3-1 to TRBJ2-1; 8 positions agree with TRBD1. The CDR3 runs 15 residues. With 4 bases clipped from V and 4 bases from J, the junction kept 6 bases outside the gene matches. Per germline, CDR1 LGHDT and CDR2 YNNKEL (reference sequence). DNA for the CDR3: TGTGCCAGCAGCCTCCGGGACAGGAAATACAATGAGCAGTTCTTC. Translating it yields CASSLRDRKYNEQFF.

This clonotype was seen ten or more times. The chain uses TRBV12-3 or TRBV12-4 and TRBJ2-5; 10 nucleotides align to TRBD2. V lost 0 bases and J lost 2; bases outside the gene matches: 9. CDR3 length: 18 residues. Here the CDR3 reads CASSLAGAGLAPQETQYF. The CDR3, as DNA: TGTGCCAGCAGTTTAGCAGGTGCGGGACTAGCGCCGCAAGAGACCCAGTACTTC.

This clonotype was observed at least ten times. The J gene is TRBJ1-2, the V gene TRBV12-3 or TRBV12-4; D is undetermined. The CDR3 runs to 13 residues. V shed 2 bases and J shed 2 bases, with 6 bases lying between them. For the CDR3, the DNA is TGTGCCAGCAGTTTAAAAAGAAACTATGGCTACACCTTC. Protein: CASSLKRNYGYTF.

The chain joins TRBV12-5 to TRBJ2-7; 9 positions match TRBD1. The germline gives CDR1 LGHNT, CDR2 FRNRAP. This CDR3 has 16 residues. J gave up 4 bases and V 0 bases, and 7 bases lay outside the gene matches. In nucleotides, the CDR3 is TGTGCTAGTGGTTTGGTAATTGGGACAGGGCCATACGAGCAGTACTTC. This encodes CASGLVIGTGPYEQYF.

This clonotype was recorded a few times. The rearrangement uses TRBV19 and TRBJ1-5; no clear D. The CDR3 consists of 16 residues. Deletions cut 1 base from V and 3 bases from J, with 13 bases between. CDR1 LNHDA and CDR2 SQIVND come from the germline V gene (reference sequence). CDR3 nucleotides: TGTGCCAGTAGTATAGTAGCCAGCCCGTACAATCAGCCCCAGCATTTT. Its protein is CASSIVASPYNQPQHF.

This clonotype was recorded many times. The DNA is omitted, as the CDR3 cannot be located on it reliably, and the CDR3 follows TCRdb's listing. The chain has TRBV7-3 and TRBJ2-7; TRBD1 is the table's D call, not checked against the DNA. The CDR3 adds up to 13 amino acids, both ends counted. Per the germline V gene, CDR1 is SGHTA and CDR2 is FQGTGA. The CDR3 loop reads CASSVGQGAPITF.

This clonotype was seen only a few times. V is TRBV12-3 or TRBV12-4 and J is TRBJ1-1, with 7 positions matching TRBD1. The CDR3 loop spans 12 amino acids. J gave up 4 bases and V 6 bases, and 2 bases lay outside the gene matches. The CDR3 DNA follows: TGTGCCAGCAGACAGGGGAGCACTGAAGCTTTCTTT. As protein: CASRQGSTEAFF.

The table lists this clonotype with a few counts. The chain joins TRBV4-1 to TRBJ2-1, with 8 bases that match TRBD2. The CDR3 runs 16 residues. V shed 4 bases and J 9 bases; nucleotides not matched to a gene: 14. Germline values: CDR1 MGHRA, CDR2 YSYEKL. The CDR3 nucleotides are TGCGCCAGCAGCCGCTCGACTAGCGAGGAATTCGGTGAGCAGTTCTTC. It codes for CASSRSTSEEFGEQFF.

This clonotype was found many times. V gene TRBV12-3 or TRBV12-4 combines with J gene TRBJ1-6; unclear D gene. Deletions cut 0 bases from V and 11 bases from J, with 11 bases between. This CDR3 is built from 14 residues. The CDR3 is CASSLAVGGAPLHF. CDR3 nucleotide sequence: TGTGCCAGCAGTTTAGCCGTTGGTGGTGCACCCCTCCACTTT.

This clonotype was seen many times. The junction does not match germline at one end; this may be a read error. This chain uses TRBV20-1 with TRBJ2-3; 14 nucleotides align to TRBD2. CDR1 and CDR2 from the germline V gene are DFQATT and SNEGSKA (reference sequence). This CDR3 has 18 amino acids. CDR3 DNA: TGCATTGCTAGGACTAGACTAGCGGGGGGGCAGAGCACAGATACGCAGTATTTT. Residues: CIARTRLAGGQSTDTQYF.

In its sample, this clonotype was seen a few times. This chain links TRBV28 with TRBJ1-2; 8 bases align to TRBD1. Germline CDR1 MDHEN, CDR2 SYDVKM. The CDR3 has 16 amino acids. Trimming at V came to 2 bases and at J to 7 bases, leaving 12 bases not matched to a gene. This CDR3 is CASSLPSGTGVRGYTF. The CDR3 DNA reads TGTGCCAGCAGTTTACCGTCCGGGACAGGCGTACGTGGCTACACCTTC.

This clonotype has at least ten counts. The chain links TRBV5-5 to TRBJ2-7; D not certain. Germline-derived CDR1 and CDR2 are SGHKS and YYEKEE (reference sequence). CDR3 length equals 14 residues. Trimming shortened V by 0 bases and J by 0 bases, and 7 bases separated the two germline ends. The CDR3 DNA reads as TGTGCCAGCAGCTTGGATCCCCTCTCCTACGAGCAGTACTTC. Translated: CASSLDPLSYEQYF. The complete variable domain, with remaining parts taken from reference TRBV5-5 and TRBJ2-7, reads DAGVTQSPTHLIKTRGQQVTLRCSPISGHKSVSWYQQVLGQGPQFIFQYYEKEERGRGNFPDRFSARQFPNYSSELNVNALLLGDSALYLCASSLDPLSYEQYFGPGTRLTVT.

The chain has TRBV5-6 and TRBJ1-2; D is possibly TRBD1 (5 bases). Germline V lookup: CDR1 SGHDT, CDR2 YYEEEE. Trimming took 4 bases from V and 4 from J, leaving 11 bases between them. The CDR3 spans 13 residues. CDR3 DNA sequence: TGTGCCAGCAGCCAAGGGGAGCTCTATGGCTACACCTTC. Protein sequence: CASSQGELYGYTF.

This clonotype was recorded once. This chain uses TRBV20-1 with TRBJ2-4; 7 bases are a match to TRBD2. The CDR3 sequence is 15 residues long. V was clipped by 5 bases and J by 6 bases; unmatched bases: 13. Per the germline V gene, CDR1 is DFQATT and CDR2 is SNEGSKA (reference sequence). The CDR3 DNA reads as TGCAGTGCTCCCTTGGGCGGGGGTGGCGGAAACATTCAGTACTTC. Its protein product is CSAPLGGGGGNIQYF.

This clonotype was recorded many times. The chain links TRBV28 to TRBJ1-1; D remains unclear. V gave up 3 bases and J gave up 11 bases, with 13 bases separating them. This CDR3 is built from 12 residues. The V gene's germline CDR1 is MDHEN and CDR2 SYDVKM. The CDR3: CASSFEGKGAFF. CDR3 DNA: TGTGCCAGCAGTTTTGAAGGAAAAGGGGCTTTCTTT.

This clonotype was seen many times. DNA for the CDR3: TGTGCCACCAGCCAACAGGGTCACGAGCAGTACGTC. This gives the protein CATSQQGHEQYV. The chain recombines TRBV15 with TRBJ2-7; tentatively, D is TRBD1 (6 bases). The CDR3 length is 12 residues. Germline values: CDR1 LNHNV, CDR2 YYDKDF (reference sequence). Between the trimmed V and J ends, which lost 5 bases and 5 bases, there was a span of 10 bases.